This entry concerns a single T cell receptor (beta chain). This CDR3 is also generated by other DNA sequences in the sample. This sample was taken from a study of shared clonotypes between healthy human individuals. Germline CDR1 and CDR2: SGHNT and YYREEE (reference sequence). The CDR3 contains 15 residues. Trimming shortened V by 0 bases and J by 8 bases, and 17 bases separated the two germline ends. The assay was immunoSEQ multiplex PCR, and TCRdb's table has in-frame clones only and misses some. The sample includes 300,000 to 350,000 clones, roughly 80% of them seen just once. The material sequenced was memory CD4+ T cells sorted from blood. Subset indicated: CD45RA-negative fraction. This sequence was found in a man aged 25-40 years in good health. The V gene is TRBV5-4, the J gene TRBJ1-2, with unresolved D. CDR3 amino acids: CASSLESTSLYGYTF. The CDR3 DNA reads TGTGCCAGCAGCTTGGAGTCCACCAGCCTCTACGGCTACACCTTC. Full variable domain (remainder filled in from reference TRBV5-4 and TRBJ1-2): ETGVTQSPTHLIKTRGQQVTLRCSSQSGHNTVSWYQQALGQGPQFIFQYYREEENGRGNFPPRFSGLQFPNYSSELNVNALELDDSALYLCASSLESTSLYGYTFGSGTRLTVV.